This TCR beta chain comes out of a study of cytomegalovirus exposure and HLA in healthy donors. Study-wide background: There were 85 million or so unique TCRs (from HLA-typed donors) in an early data release.

Notes on the study in general: CMV antigen specificity was confirmed in vitro for a few CMV-associated chains.

A word on this clone: The antigen is unknown.

Primers for the PCR totalled 60 Vbeta and 13 Jbeta. The method was immunoSEQ multiplex PCR; TCRdb's version includes in-frame clones alone and lacks a portion of them. Seen here are some 40,000 clones, just under 75% observed once, and the top ten hold 6.3%. Material: PBMCs. The receptor's source is a man aged 25 to 45 in good health and CMV-seronegative.

The CDR3 sequence is CASNPRGGNYGYTF. CDR3 sequence (DNA): TGTGCCAGCAACCCCAGGGGCGGTAACTATGGCTACACCTTC. This rearrangement joins TRBV27 to TRBJ1-2, with D possibly being TRBD1 (6 bases). The CDR3 extends over 14 amino acids. CDR1 is MNHEY, CDR2 SMNVEV, per germline (reference sequence). With 7 bases removed from V and 1 base from J, the gap between germline ends came to 13 bases.